These 24 T cell receptor beta chains were all obtained from the same sample, sequenced in a study of human T cells and chemical hapten exposure. MiXCR, run by TCRdb on the RACE reads, gives a single entry per CDR3 protein. In the table there are 80,000 to 95,000 distinct CDR3 sequences, 11% of which are singletons. The sample's time point: patch test 2, 6 weeks after DPC sensitization. Described treatment: therapeutic diphenylcyclopropenone sensitization with weekly scalp DPC. Specimen: whole blood, collected in connection with sensitization to the hapten diphenylcyclopropenone (DPC). Receptors originate from a man aged 18 to 30 with alopecia areata. Some clones in this sample may be carry-over from other donors' samples.

This clonotype has more than one count but fewer than ten. The V gene is TRBV21-1, the J gene TRBJ2-5; the table gives TRBD1 as D, unverified against the DNA. TRBV21-1 is a known pseudogene. The CDR3 loop spans 17 amino acids. CDR3 bases: TGTGCCAGCAGCAAAAAGAGGATGAGGACAGCCCAAGAGACCCAGTACTTC. Its protein product is CASSKKRMRTAQETQYF.

The CDR3 region has the DNA TGTGCCAGCAGCATACCGACAGACCATCAGCCCCAGCATTTT. Its protein is CASSIPTDHQPQHF. The chain uses TRBV7-6 and TRBJ1-5; TRBD1 might be the D (5 bases). Germline V gene sequence: CDR1 SGHVS, CDR2 FNYEAQ. The CDR3 contains 14 residues. Trimming cost V 5 bases and J 5 bases, with 13 bases left between them.

This clonotype was observed a handful of times. The V and J genes are TRBV20-1 and TRBJ1-2; 7 bases are a match to TRBD1. Germline assignment: CDR1 DFQATT and CDR2 SNEGSKA (reference sequence). Unmatched junction bases numbered 10, after V lost 2 bases and J lost 1 base. The CDR3 spans 16 residues. CDR3 sequence reads: CSARKPGTARNYGYTF. The DNA for the CDR3 is TGCAGTGCTAGAAAACCCGGGACAGCACGTAACTATGGCTACACCTTC.

The chain combines TRBV5-1 with TRBJ2-3; 7 positions agree with TRBD1. CDR3 length: 15 residues. Unmatched junction bases numbered 8, after V lost 5 bases and J lost 2 bases. Germline values: CDR1 SGHRS, CDR2 YFSETQ. In nucleotides, the CDR3 is TGCGCCAGCAGTTTTGCCGGGACAGCCACAGATACGCAGTATTTT. This sequence encodes CASSFAGTATDTQYF.

This rearrangement joins TRBV5-4 to TRBJ2-7; 10 bases map to TRBD2. Germline V gives CDR1 SGHNT, CDR2 YYREEE (reference sequence). The V gene end was trimmed by 0 bases and the J gene end by 1 base; junction bases not matched to a gene: 1. The CDR3 spans 15 residues. CDR3 coding DNA: TGTGCCAGCAGCTTGGAACTAGCGGGGTCCTACGAGCAGTACTTC. Amino acid sequence: CASSLELAGSYEQYF.

The chain is built from TRBV7-2 and TRBJ2-7; the D gene could be TRBD1 or TRBD2 (5 bases each). Germline V gene data show CDR1 as SGHTA and CDR2 as FQGNSA. There are 13 residues in the CDR3. The V end was cut by 5 bases, the J end by 2 bases, with 10 bases between. The CDR3 nucleotides read TGTGCCAGCAGCACCCGGGACCCCTACGAGCAGTACTTC. It codes for CASSTRDPYEQYF. The entire variable domain, with the rest obtained from reference TRBV7-2 and TRBJ2-7, is as follows: GAGVSQSPSNKVTEKGKDVELRCDPISGHTALYWYRQSLGQGLEFLIYFQGNSAPDKSGLPSDRFSAERTGGSVSTLTIQRTQQEDSAVYLCASSTRDPYEQYFGPGTRLTVT.

In this sample, this clonotype turned up many times. V gene TRBV16 combines with J gene TRBJ1-3, with TRBD1 identical over 7 bases. J was trimmed by 0 bases and V by 3 bases; bases with no gene match: 5. CDR1 and CDR2 (germline): KGHSY, FQNENV. This CDR3 contains 16 residues. The CDR3 bases are TGTGCCAGCAGCCAGCAGGGACAGAACTCTGGAAACACCATATATTTT. Protein product: CASSQQGQNSGNTIYF.

In its sample, this clonotype was seen many times. CDR3 sequence: CASSPRRTGGGNEKLFF. For the CDR3, the DNA is TGTGCCAGCTCACCGCGCAGGACAGGGGGAGGTAATGAAAAACTGTTTTTT. The chain links TRBV18 to TRBJ1-4; 10 bases fit TRBD1. J was trimmed by 4 bases and V by 3 bases; bases with no gene match: 8. The CDR3 loop spans 17 amino acids. CDR1 is KGHSH and CDR2 is LQKENI in the germline V gene. Full variable domain (outside the CDR3, taken from reference TRBV18 and TRBJ1-4): NAGVMQNPRHLVRRRGQEARLRCSPMKGHSHVYWYRQLPEEGLKFMVYLQKENIIDESGMPKERFSAEFPKEGPSILRIQQVVRGDSAAYFCASSPRRTGGGNEKLFFGSGTQLSVL.

This clonotype was seen many times. V is TRBV6-6 and J is TRBJ1-5, with D maybe TRBD1 (5 bases). V was cut by 5 bases and J by 4 bases, with 12 bases left in between. The CDR3 runs 14 residues. Germline loops: CDR1 MNHNY, CDR2 SVGAGI (reference sequence). This CDR3 reads CASSDSDVNQPQHF. For the CDR3, the DNA is TGTGCCAGCAGTGACAGCGACGTAAATCAGCCCCAGCATTTT.

In its sample, this clonotype was seen many times. V is TRBV28 and J is TRBJ1-4; 7 bases fit TRBD1. Germline V gene sequence: CDR1 MDHEN, CDR2 SYDVKM. This CDR3 is 15 amino acids long. V lost 3 bases to trimming and J lost 7 bases; unmatched junction nucleotides: 8. The CDR3, as DNA: TGTGCCAGCAGTTTTCCGACAGGGTCGGCTGAAAAACTGTTTTTT. This sequence encodes CASSFPTGSAEKLFF.

This clonotype was observed a handful of times. The rearrangement uses TRBV6-2 or TRBV6-3 and TRBJ1-5, with TRBD1 as a possible D gene (6 bases). CDR3 length equals 16 residues. V lost 0 bases to trimming and J lost 1 base, with 10 bases between them. Per the germline V gene, CDR1 is MNHEY and CDR2 is SVGEGT. This chain's CDR3 is CASSYSGGLSNQPQHF. CDR3 DNA sequence: TGTGCCAGCAGTTACTCCGGGGGGCTAAGCAATCAGCCCCAGCATTTT.

The gene calls are TRBV7-3 and TRBJ2-1, with 9 bases identical to TRBD2. CDR3 length: 15 residues. V was pared by 2 bases and J by 5 bases, with 4 bases of the junction left unmatched. Germline CDR1 SGHTA, CDR2 FQGTGA. The CDR3 DNA is TGTGCCAGCAGCTTAGTAGCGGGGGCAAACAATGAGCAGTTCTTC. This gives the protein CASSLVAGANNEQFF.

This clonotype was found a few times. This chain uses TRBV3-1 with TRBJ2-3; no reliable D call. The CDR3 consists of 14 residues. Per the germline V gene, CDR1 is LGHDT and CDR2 is YNNKEL (reference sequence). V was pared by 1 base and J by 0 bases, with 5 bases between. The CDR3 coding sequence is TGTGCCAGCAGCCAAGGACCTAGCACAGATACGCAGTATTTT. Amino acid sequence: CASSQGPSTDTQYF.

This clonotype was seen more than once but under ten times. The chain is built from TRBV20-1 and TRBJ1-4, with 8 bases aligning to TRBD1. Germline loops: CDR1 DFQATT, CDR2 SNEGSKA (reference sequence). Losses at the gene ends were 5 bases for V and 7 bases for J; bases not matched to a gene: 12. The CDR3 runs to 15 residues. The CDR3 DNA follows: TGCAGTGCTCCTACTACGACAGGGGTACGTGAAAAACTGTTTTTT. It encodes CSAPTTTGVREKLFF.

This clonotype has more than one count but fewer than ten. This rearrangement joins TRBV29-1 to TRBJ1-1, with D perhaps TRBD1 (5 bases). The CDR3 sequence is 13 residues long. CDR1 SQVTM and CDR2 ANQGSEA come from the germline V gene. V lost 7 bases and J 5 bases, leaving 17 bases between the germline ends. For the CDR3, the DNA is TGCAGCGGAGGGTGGGGCGCGAGTACTGAAGCTTTCTTT. This sequence encodes CSGGWGASTEAFF.

This clonotype was detected ten times or more. The genes are TRBV5-1 and TRBJ2-7, with a weak D call TRBD2 (5 bases). V was pared by 3 bases and J by 3 bases, with 16 bases between. The CDR3 covers 15 residues. The germline CDR1 and CDR2 sequences are SGHRS and YFSETQ. The CDR3, as DNA: TGCGCCAGCAGCTCGACGGGGTTGGGTGTCTACGAGCAGTACTTC. Amino acid sequence: CASSSTGLGVYEQYF.

The rearrangement links TRBV9 to TRBJ1-4; perhaps TRBD1 as D (6 bases). CDR3 size: 13 residues. Trimming cost V 4 bases and J 4 bases, with 8 bases left between them. Germline loops: CDR1 SGDLS, CDR2 YYNGEE. The CDR3 protein is CASSRQDNEKLFF. CDR3 sequence (DNA): TGTGCCAGCAGCCGACAGGATAATGAAAAACTGTTTTTT.

This clonotype was recorded at least ten times. The chain combines TRBV19 with TRBJ2-1; D is possibly TRBD1 or TRBD2 (5 bases each). CDR3 length: 12 residues. The germline V gene has CDR1 LNHDA and CDR2 SQIVND (reference sequence). V gave up 4 bases and J gave up 12 bases, with 13 bases separating them. CDR3 residues: CASSTGTAGQFF. The DNA for the CDR3 is TGTGCCAGTAGTACGGGGACCGCGGGGCAGTTCTTC.

There are many counts of this clonotype. The chain is built from TRBV7-6 and TRBJ2-1, with D perhaps given as TRBD1 or TRBD2 (6 bases each). Trimming took off 4 bases at V and 4 bases at J, with 17 bases between the two ends. Germline V CDR1 and CDR2: SGHVS, FNYEAQ. This CDR3 is built from 16 residues. The CDR3 bases are TGTGCCAGCAGCTCCGGAGGGTGGGGGGCTTACAATGAGCAGTTCTTC. Translation: CASSSGGWGAYNEQFF.

This rearrangement joins TRBV12-3 or TRBV12-4 to TRBJ1-6, with TRBD1 as a possible D gene (5 bases). V lost 1 base and J lost 0, with 13 bases in between. This CDR3 region has 18 residues. The DNA of the CDR3 is TGTGCCAGCAGTTTAGTGGGCCGACAGTACTCCTATAATTCACCCCTCCACTTT. Its protein product is CASSLVGRQYSYNSPLHF.

The sample holds a few counts of this clonotype. This sequence joins TRBV12-3 or TRBV12-4 and TRBJ1-2; D is unclear. The CDR3 has 13 amino acids. Deletions cut 3 bases from V and 1 base from J, with 6 bases between. Written as DNA, the CDR3 is TGTGCCAGCAGTTTGTTCAGTAACTATGGCTACACCTTC. Its protein product is CASSLFSNYGYTF.

This clonotype was picked up many times. This chain connects TRBV20-1 to TRBJ2-5; D gene ambiguous. The V end was cut by 8 bases, the J end by 5 bases, with 18 bases between. Germline-derived CDR1 and CDR2 are DFQATT and SNEGSKA (reference sequence). The CDR3 totals 13 residues. The CDR3 loop reads CSFRTPGMETQYF. DNA of the CDR3: TGCAGTTTCCGGACCCCCGGCATGGAGACCCAGTACTTC.

V usage is TRBV20-1 and J usage is TRBJ2-7, with 13 bases that match TRBD2. V was clipped by 6 bases and J by 6 bases; unmatched bases: 5. Germline loops: CDR1 DFQATT, CDR2 SNEGSKA (reference sequence). CDR3 size: 13 residues. CDR3 region: CSATTSGGLEQYV. CDR3 DNA sequence: TGCAGTGCGACGACTAGCGGGGGGCTCGAGCAGTACGTC.

V and J are TRBV4-1 and TRBJ2-3; a weak D match, TRBD1 (5 bases). V was trimmed by 1 base and J by 2 bases, leaving 19 bases between them. This CDR3 is 18 amino acids long. In germline, CDR1 is MGHRA, CDR2 YSYEKL. The CDR3 DNA follows: TGCGCCAGCAGCCAAGGAAATCAAAGATTCAGGGACACAGATACGCAGTATTTT. Translating it yields CASSQGNQRFRDTDTQYF.